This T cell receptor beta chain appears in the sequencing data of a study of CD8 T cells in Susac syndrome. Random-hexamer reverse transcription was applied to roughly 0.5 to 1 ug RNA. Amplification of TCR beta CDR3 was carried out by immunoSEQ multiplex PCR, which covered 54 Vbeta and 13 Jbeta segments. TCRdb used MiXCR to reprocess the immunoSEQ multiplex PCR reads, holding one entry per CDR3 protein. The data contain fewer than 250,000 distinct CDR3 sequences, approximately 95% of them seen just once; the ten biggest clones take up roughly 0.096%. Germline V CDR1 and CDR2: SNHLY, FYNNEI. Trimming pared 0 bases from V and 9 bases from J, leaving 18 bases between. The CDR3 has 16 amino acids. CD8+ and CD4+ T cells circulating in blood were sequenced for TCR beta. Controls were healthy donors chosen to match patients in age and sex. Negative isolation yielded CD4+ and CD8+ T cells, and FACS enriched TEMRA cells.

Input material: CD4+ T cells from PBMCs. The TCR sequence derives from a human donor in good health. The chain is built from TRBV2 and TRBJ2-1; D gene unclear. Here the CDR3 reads CASSEALGLDVSEQFF. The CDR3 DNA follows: TGTGCCAGCAGTGAAGCGCTTGGGCTAGATGTGAGTGAGCAGTTCTTC.